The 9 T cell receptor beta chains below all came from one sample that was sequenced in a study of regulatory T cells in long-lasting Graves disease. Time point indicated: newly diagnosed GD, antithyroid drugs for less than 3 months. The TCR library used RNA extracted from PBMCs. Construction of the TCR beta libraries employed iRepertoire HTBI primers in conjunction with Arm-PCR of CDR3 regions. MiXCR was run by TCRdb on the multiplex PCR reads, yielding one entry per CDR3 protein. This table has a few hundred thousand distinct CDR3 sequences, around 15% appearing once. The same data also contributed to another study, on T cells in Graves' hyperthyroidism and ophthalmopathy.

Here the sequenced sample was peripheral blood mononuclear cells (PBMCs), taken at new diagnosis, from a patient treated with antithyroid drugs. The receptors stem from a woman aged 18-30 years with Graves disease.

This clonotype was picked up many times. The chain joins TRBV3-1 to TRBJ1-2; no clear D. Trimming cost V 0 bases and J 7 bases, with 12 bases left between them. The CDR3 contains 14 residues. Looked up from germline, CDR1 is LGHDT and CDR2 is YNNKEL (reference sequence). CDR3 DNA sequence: TGTGCCAGCAGCCAAGATCGGCGGGAGGGTGGCTACACCTTC. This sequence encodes CASSQDRREGGYTF. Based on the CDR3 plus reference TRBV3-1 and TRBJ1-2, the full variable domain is DTAVSQTPKYLVTQMGNDKSIKCEQNLGHDTMYWYKQDSKKFLKIMFSYNNKELIINETVPNRFSPKSPDKAHLNLHINSLELGDSAVYFCASSQDRREGGYTFGSGTRLTVV.

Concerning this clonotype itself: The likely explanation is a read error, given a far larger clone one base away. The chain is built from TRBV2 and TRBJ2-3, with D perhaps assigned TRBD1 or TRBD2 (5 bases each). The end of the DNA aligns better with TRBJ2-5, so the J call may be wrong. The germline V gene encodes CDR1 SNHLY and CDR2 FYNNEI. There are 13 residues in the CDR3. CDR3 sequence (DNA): TGTGCCAGCAACAAGGGGAGAGGGGAGATCCAGTACTTC. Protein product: CASNKGRGEIQYF.

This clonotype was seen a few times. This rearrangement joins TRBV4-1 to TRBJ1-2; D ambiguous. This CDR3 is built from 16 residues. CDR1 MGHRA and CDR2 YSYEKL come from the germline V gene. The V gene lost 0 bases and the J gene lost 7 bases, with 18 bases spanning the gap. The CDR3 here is CASSQDQAATGSGYTF. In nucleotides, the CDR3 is TGCGCCAGCAGCCAAGATCAGGCAGCCACCGGGAGTGGCTACACCTTC.

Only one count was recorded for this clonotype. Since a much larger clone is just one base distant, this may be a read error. The CDR3 DNA follows: TGTGCCAGCAGCAACCGGGAGGGACGCCGTTACTGGACATACTACAATGAGCAGTTCTTC. Protein: CASSNREGRRYWTYYNEQFF. V is TRBV12-3 or TRBV12-4 and J is TRBJ2-1, with TRBD2 matching over 8 bases. Germline trimming cut 6 bases from V and 3 bases from J; bases unmatched to any gene: 22. The CDR3 runs to 20 residues.

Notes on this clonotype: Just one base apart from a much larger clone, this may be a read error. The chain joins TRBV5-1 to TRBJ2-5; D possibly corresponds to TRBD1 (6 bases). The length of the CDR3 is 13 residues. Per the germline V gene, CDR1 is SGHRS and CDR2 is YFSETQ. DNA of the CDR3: TGCGCCAGCAGCACCGGGACATTAGGGACCCGGTACTTC. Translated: CASSTGTLGTRYF.

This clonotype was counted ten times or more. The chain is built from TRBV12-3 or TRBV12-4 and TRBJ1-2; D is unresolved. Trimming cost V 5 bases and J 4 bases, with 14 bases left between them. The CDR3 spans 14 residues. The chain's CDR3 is CASSPHDLIYGYTF. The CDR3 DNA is TGTGCCAGCAGTCCACACGACCTAATCTATGGCTACACCTTC.

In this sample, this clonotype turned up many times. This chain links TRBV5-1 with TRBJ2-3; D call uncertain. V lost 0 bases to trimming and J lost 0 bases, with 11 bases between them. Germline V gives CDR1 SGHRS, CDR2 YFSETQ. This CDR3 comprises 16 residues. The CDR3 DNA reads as TGCGCCAGCAGCTTGGGGGCCCACCGGAGCACAGATACGCAGTATTTT. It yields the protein CASSLGAHRSTDTQYF.

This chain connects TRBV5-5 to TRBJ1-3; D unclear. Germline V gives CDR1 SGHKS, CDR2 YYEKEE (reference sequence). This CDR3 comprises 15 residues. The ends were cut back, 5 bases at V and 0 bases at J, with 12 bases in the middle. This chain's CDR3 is CASSSRQYSGNTIYF. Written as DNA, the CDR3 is TGTGCCAGCAGTTCGAGACAATACTCTGGAAACACCATATATTTT.

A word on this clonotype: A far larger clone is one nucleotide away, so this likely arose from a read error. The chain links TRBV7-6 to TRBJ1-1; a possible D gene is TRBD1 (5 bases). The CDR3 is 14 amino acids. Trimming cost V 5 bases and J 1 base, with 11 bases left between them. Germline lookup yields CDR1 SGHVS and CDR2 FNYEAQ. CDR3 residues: CASSPFRGNTEAFF. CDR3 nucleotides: TGTGCCAGCAGCCCCTTTAGGGGGAACACTGAAGCTTTCTTT.